Listed here are 22 T cell receptor beta chains from one sample, sequenced in a study of T cells in tuberculosis. Here immunoSEQ multiplex PCR was the method, and the copy in TCRdb shows in-frame clones only, minus some. Seen here are more than 35,000 clones, nearly 95% observed once, and the top ten hold 6% to 8%. Sequenced input: PBMCs. Receptor source: a donor aged 10-30 years with latent tuberculosis or without tuberculosis infection.

The chain couples TRBV7-9 to TRBJ1-2; TRBD1 matches 8 bases. After removal of 5 bases from V and 4 bases from J, the junction contained 12 bases not matched to a gene. There are 16 residues in the CDR3. Germline V lookup: CDR1 SEHNR, CDR2 FQNEAQ (reference sequence). Written as DNA, the CDR3 is TGTGCCAGCAGCCCGCAAGGGACAGGCCTCTTCTATGGCTACACCTTC. Protein product: CASSPQGTGLFYGYTF.

The chain links TRBV14 to TRBJ2-7; weak D call: TRBD1 (5 bases). The CDR3 loop spans 14 amino acids. Germline V gene data show CDR1 as SGHDN and CDR2 as FVKESK. Trimming stripped 4 bases from V and 2 bases from J, with 12 bases between. The DNA for the CDR3 is TGTGCCAGCAGCCTGAGACAGAATACCTACGAGCAGTACTTC. Encoded protein: CASSLRQNTYEQYF.

V gene TRBV9 combines with J gene TRBJ1-1; D may be TRBD1 (6 bases). The germline V and J ends were trimmed by 4 bases and 1 base, with 11 bases remaining between them. From germline, CDR1 is SGDLS and CDR2 YYNGEE. The CDR3 totals 14 residues. The CDR3 nucleotides read TGTGCCAGCAGCTTCAGGGGCGCGAACACTGAAGCTTTCTTT. It codes for CASSFRGANTEAFF.

This chain links TRBV7-8 with TRBJ1-1; 7 bases map to TRBD1. The CDR3 has 15 residues. CDR1 and CDR2 from the germline V gene are SGHVS and FQNEAQ. J lost 4 bases, V lost 5 bases, and 10 bases had no gene match. CDR3 bases: TGTGCCAGCAGCGCACCTCCGGGACAGATCACTGAAGCTTTCTTT. Its translation: CASSAPPGQITEAFF.

The genes are TRBV7-9 and TRBJ2-1; possible D gene TRBD1, 6 bases. With 6 bases removed from V and 10 bases from J, the gap between germline ends came to 16 bases. The CDR3 is made up of 13 amino acids. Germline CDR1 SEHNR, CDR2 FQNEAQ (reference sequence). In nucleotides, the CDR3 is TGTGCCAGCAGTTTCATCTCAGGGGCGGAGCAGTTCTTC. Protein sequence: CASSFISGAEQFF. Together with reference TRBV7-9 and TRBJ2-1, the CDR3 gives the full variable domain: DTGVSQNPRHKITKRGQNVTFRCDPISEHNRLYWYRQTLGQGPEFLTYFQNEAQLEKSRLLSDRFSAERPKGSFSTLEIQRTEQGDSAMYLCASSFISGAEQFFGPGTRLTVL.

The chain combines TRBV18 with TRBJ1-2; TRBD1 aligns across 8 bases. This CDR3 is 18 amino acids long. Looked up from germline, CDR1 is KGHSH and CDR2 is LQKENI. The trim removed 3 bases at V and 2 bases at J, leaving 14 bases unmatched. The CDR3 nucleotides are TGTGCCAGCTCACCGGGATCAGGGGGCCCTCCAGACAACTATGGCTACACCTTC. This encodes CASSPGSGGPPDNYGYTF. Together with reference TRBV18 and TRBJ1-2, the CDR3 gives the full variable domain: NAGVMQNPRHLVRRRGQEARLRCSPMKGHSHVYWYRQLPEEGLKFMVYLQKENIIDESGMPKERFSAEFPKEGPSILRIQQVVRGDSAAYFCASSPGSGGPPDNYGYTFGSGTRLTVV.

The chain recombines TRBV7-2 with TRBJ1-5, with 10 bases lining up with TRBD1. The V gene's germline CDR1 is SGHTA and CDR2 FQGNSA. The trim removed 5 bases at V and 0 bases at J, leaving 1 base unmatched. The CDR3 has 15 amino acids. DNA of the CDR3: TGTGCCAGCAGCCGACAGGGGGCTAGCAATCAGCCCCAGCATTTT. It encodes CASSRQGASNQPQHF.

This clone was found once. The CDR3 protein is CAWSPGSGGPISDTQYF. CDR3 nucleotide sequence: TGTGCCTGGAGTCCCGGTAGCGGGGGTCCGATTTCAGATACGCAGTATTTT. The chain links TRBV30 to TRBJ2-3; 9 bases map to TRBD2. CDR3 length: 17 amino acids. CDR1 and CDR2 from the germline V gene are GTSNPN and SVGIG (reference sequence). V gave up 2 bases and J gave up 4 bases; unmatched junction bases: 13.

The J gene is TRBJ1-4, the V gene TRBV5-6; a possible D gene is TRBD1 (5 bases). Per germline, CDR1 SGHDT and CDR2 YYEEEE. There are 13 residues in the CDR3. Trimming cost V 0 bases and J 8 bases, with 8 bases left between them. DNA for the CDR3: TGTGCCAGCAGCTTGGGGGGCTTAGAAAAACTGTTTTTT. It yields the protein CASSLGGLEKLFF.

The CDR3 region has the DNA TGTGCCAGCAGTCGGACAGGGGGCACCTATGGCTACACCTTC. It translates to CASSRTGGTYGYTF. V gene TRBV6-5 combines with J gene TRBJ1-2; 11 bases map to TRBD1. Germline lookup yields CDR1 MNHEY and CDR2 SVGAGI. CDR3 length: 14 residues. The ends lost 5 bases at V and 4 bases at J; junction bases unmatched: 3.

The chain combines TRBV6-1 with TRBJ1-2; D is unclear. Trimming removed 7 bases from V and 5 bases from J, with 8 bases in between. The germline V gene has CDR1 MNHNS and CDR2 SASEGT. This CDR3 region has 11 residues. For the CDR3, the DNA is TGTGCCAGCACTCCGACTTATGGCTACACCTTC. Amino acids: CASTPTYGYTF.

In DNA form, the CDR3 reads TGTGCCAGCAGTAACACCTTACCGGGACAGATTTTATCCTACGAGCAGTACTTC. Protein: CASSNTLPGQILSYEQYF. The V gene is TRBV7-6, the J gene TRBJ2-7; 7 bases line up with TRBD1. V gave up 6 bases and J gave up 1 base; unmatched junction bases: 18. The germline V gene has CDR1 SGHVS and CDR2 FNYEAQ. The CDR3 contains 18 residues.

This clone appeared once. The chain recombines TRBV5-6 with TRBJ1-1, with 10 bases lining up with TRBD1. V shed 0 bases, J shed 8 bases, and the junction held 7 bases outside the gene matches. The CDR3 covers 15 residues. Looked up from germline, CDR1 is SGHDT and CDR2 is YYEEEE. The CDR3 is CASSLEGQGDVEAFF. CDR3 coding DNA: TGTGCCAGCAGCTTGGAAGGACAGGGGGATGTCGAAGCTTTCTTT.

The rearrangement uses TRBV10-3 and TRBJ1-4, with 7 nucleotides matching TRBD1. The CDR3 is 15 amino acids. J lost 5 bases, V lost 0 bases, and 3 bases had no gene match. Germline CDR1 is ENHRY and CDR2 is SYGVKD. The CDR3 region is CAISESIQGNEKLFF. The CDR3 bases are TGTGCCATCAGTGAGTCGATACAGGGGAATGAAAAACTGTTTTTT.

V and J are TRBV30 and TRBJ1-6; D perhaps matches TRBD1 (6 bases). This CDR3 is 17 amino acids long. Germline CDR1 is GTSNPN and CDR2 is SVGIG (reference sequence). The V end was cut by 0 bases, the J end by 2 bases, with 14 bases between. CDR3 bases: TGTGCCTGGAGTGTCTACAGGGTCGGCCCCTATAATTCACCCCTCCACTTT. Protein: CAWSVYRVGPYNSPLHF.

The chain couples TRBV5-4 to TRBJ2-5, with D tentatively TRBD2 (6 bases). V was shortened by 4 bases and J by 6 bases, with 16 bases between the two germline ends. CDR3 length equals 14 residues. CDR1 is SGHNT and CDR2 is YYREEE in the germline V gene (reference sequence). CDR3 nucleotide sequence: TGTGCCAGCAGCCCGGACTATAGCGGACAGACCCAGTACTTC. Its translation: CASSPDYSGQTQYF.

The CDR3 bases are TGCGCCAGCAGCCAAGAGAAGGGGATCACTGAAGCTTTCTTT. This translates into CASSQEKGITEAFF. The chain combines TRBV4-1 with TRBJ1-1; D possibly corresponds to TRBD1 (5 bases). The CDR3 length is 14 residues. Trimming left V 0 bases short and J 4 bases short, with 9 bases between. Germline assignment: CDR1 MGHRA and CDR2 YSYEKL.

The rearrangement links TRBV13 to TRBJ2-7, with 11 bases fitting TRBD2. CDR1 and CDR2 from the germline V gene are PRHDT and FYEKMQ (reference sequence). This CDR3 has 16 amino acids. The V segment lost 2 bases and the J segment 3 bases; nucleotides outside the gene matches: 6. The CDR3 DNA sequence: TGTGCCAGCAGCTTATTCGTGGGACTAGCGGACTACGAGCAGTACTTC. It codes for CASSLFVGLADYEQYF.

The chain has TRBV11-2 and TRBJ2-7, with D perhaps matching TRBD2 (6 bases). Trimming removed 3 bases at V and 3 bases at J, with 12 bases between. Germline V gives CDR1 SGHAT, CDR2 FQNNGV. This CDR3 region has 14 residues. The CDR3 DNA is TGTGCCAGCAGCTTGGGAGCGGGTCTCTACGAGCAGTACTTC. Its protein is CASSLGAGLYEQYF.

In this sample, this clone turned up a few times. The chain uses TRBV14 and TRBJ1-3; D is uncertain. The CDR3 spans 15 residues. With 1 base removed from V and 0 bases from J, the gap between germline ends came to 7 bases. The V gene's germline CDR1 is SGHDN and CDR2 FVKESK. CDR3 region: CASSQGRTSGNTIYF. CDR3 nucleotide sequence: TGTGCCAGCAGCCAAGGGAGAACCTCTGGAAACACCATATATTTT.

The chain joins TRBV6-5 to TRBJ1-3; D call uncertain. The V end was cut by 5 bases, the J end by 0 bases, with 11 bases between. The V gene's germline CDR1 is MNHEY and CDR2 SVGAGI. The CDR3 has 15 residues. The chain's CDR3 is CASSLSGSSGNTIYF. CDR3 nucleotide sequence: TGTGCCAGCAGTCTATCAGGTAGCTCTGGAAACACCATATATTTT.

V is TRBV18 and J is TRBJ2-2; 7 bases align to TRBD1. The CDR3 is 15 amino acids. Losses at the gene ends were 5 bases for V and 5 bases for J; bases not matched to a gene: 8. Germline V lookup: CDR1 KGHSH, CDR2 LQKENI. For the CDR3, the DNA is TGTGCCAGCTCATCTACACAGGGGTTTACCGGGGAGCTGTTTTTT. It codes for CASSSTQGFTGELFF.